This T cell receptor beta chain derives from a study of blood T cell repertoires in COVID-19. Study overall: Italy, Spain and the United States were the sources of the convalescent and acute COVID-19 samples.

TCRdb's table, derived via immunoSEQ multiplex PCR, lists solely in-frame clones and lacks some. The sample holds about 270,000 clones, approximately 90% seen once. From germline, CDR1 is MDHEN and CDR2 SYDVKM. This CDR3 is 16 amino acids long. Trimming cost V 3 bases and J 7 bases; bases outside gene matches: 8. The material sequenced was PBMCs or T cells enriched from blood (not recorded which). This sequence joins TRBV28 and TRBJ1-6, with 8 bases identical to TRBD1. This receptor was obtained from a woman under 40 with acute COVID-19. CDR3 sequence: CASSLAPGQDNSPLHF. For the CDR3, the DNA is TGTGCCAGCAGTTTGGCTCCGGGACAGGACAATTCACCCCTCCACTTT.